This is a list of T cell receptor beta chains from one sample in a study of T cell responses to AZD1222 COVID-19 vaccine. Only in-frame clones appear in the TCRdb table, and some are missing; sequencing was by immunoSEQ multiplex PCR. The table has around 130,000 clones, 70% to 90% seen once. The material was peripheral blood, obtained 28 days after the second AZD1222 dose. Receptors were obtained from an adult who received the AZD1222 COVID-19 vaccine. The CDR3 runs from the conserved cysteine through the conserved F or W. Each record gives: J gene, D gene, V gene, clone size, CDR3 protein, CDR3 DNA. A D gene is named only where the DNA matches it firmly. Size is stated for part of the rows, as once, few or many counts, or as a class when the clone is expanded.

J gene: TRBJ1-6; D gene: .; V gene: TRBV10-3; clone size: .; CDR3 protein: CAISATGGDNSPLHF; CDR3 DNA: TGTGCCATCAGTGCCACGGGGGGGGATAATTCACCCCTCCACTTT
J gene: TRBJ1-6; D gene: .; V gene: TRBV6-2/TRBV6-3; clone size: few; CDR3 protein: CASSPTEEGSPLHF; CDR3 DNA: TGTGCCAGCAGCCCGACAGAGGAAGGGTCACCCCTCCACTTT
J gene: TRBJ1-2; D gene: .; V gene: TRBV11-3; clone size: .; CDR3 protein: CASSTGTTGGYTF; CDR3 DNA: TGTGCCAGCAGCACCGGGACGACGGGTGGCTACACCTTC
J gene: TRBJ1-5; D gene: .; V gene: TRBV5-8; clone size: .; CDR3 protein: CASSSDRGREQPQHF; CDR3 DNA: TGTGCCAGCAGCTCTGACCGGGGGAGGGAACAGCCCCAGCATTTT
J gene: TRBJ1-3; D gene: .; V gene: TRBV7-6; clone size: .; CDR3 protein: CASSLVLEPAGNTIYF; CDR3 DNA: TGTGCCAGCAGCTTAGTTTTGGAGCCGGCGGGAAACACCATATATTTT
J gene: TRBJ1-2; D gene: .; V gene: TRBV21-1; clone size: .; CDR3 protein: CASSPNHGYTF; CDR3 DNA: TGTGCCAGCAGCCCGAATCATGGCTACACCTTC
J gene: TRBJ2-1; D gene: .; V gene: TRBV7-9; clone size: .; CDR3 protein: CASSFSQGTKNEQFF; CDR3 DNA: TGTGCCAGCAGCTTTTCTCAGGGGACTAAAAATGAGCAGTTCTTC
J gene: TRBJ1-1; D gene: .; V gene: TRBV5-1; clone size: .; CDR3 protein: CASSLGGVMNTEAFF; CDR3 DNA: TGCGCCAGCAGCCTCGGGGGGGTAATGAACACTGAAGCTTTCTTT
J gene: TRBJ2-5; D gene: TRBD1; V gene: TRBV6-2/TRBV6-3; clone size: .; CDR3 protein: CASSFGDRGMSGETQYF; CDR3 DNA: TGTGCCAGCAGCTTCGGGGACAGGGGGATGTCGGGAGAGACCCAGTACTTC
J gene: TRBJ2-7; D gene: .; V gene: TRBV5-1; clone size: once; CDR3 protein: CATPGAAYEQYF; CDR3 DNA: TGCGCCACCCCGGGGGCAGCCTACGAGCAGTACTTC
J gene: TRBJ1-1; D gene: .; V gene: TRBV27; clone size: .; CDR3 protein: CASSPGARTEAFF; CDR3 DNA: TGTGCCAGCAGCCCGGGGGCGCGGACTGAAGCTTTCTTT
J gene: TRBJ2-5; D gene: .; V gene: TRBV7-2; clone size: .; CDR3 protein: CASTVDNAETQYF; CDR3 DNA: TGTGCCAGCACCGTTGACAACGCGGAGACCCAGTACTTC
J gene: TRBJ2-7; D gene: .; V gene: TRBV3-1/TRBV3-2; clone size: .; CDR3 protein: CASSQVTRGTYEQYF; CDR3 DNA: TGTGCCAGCAGCCAAGTTACTCGGGGCACCTACGAGCAGTACTTC
J gene: TRBJ1-6; D gene: .; V gene: TRBV7-8; clone size: .; CDR3 protein: CASSLETQAPLHF; CDR3 DNA: TGTGCCAGCAGCTTAGAGACGCAGGCACCCCTCCACTTT
J gene: TRBJ2-2; D gene: TRBD2; V gene: TRBV5-1; clone size: .; CDR3 protein: CATHGVAGGQTGELFF; CDR3 DNA: TGCGCCACCCACGGGGTAGCGGGGGGCCAGACCGGGGAGCTGTTTTTT
J gene: TRBJ1-2; D gene: .; V gene: TRBV19; clone size: .; CDR3 protein: CASSLSTNNYGYTF; CDR3 DNA: TGTGCCAGTAGTCTCAGCACTAATAACTATGGCTACACCTTC
J gene: TRBJ2-3; D gene: .; V gene: TRBV7-2; clone size: .; CDR3 protein: CASSLSRTDTQYF; CDR3 DNA: TGTGCCAGCAGCCTCTCTAGAACAGATACGCAGTATTTT
J gene: TRBJ2-7; D gene: TRBD1; V gene: TRBV11-3; clone size: few; CDR3 protein: CASSLDHVGGAYEQYF; CDR3 DNA: TGTGCCAGCAGCTTAGATCACGTAGGGGGCGCTTACGAGCAGTACTTC
J gene: TRBJ1-2; D gene: .; V gene: TRBV12-3/TRBV12-4; clone size: once; CDR3 protein: CASSLDGYGYTF; CDR3 DNA: TGTGCCAGCAGTTTGGACGGCTATGGCTACACCTTC
J gene: TRBJ2-1; D gene: TRBD2; V gene: TRBV27; clone size: .; CDR3 protein: CASSPKGLESVEQFF; CDR3 DNA: TGTGCCAGCAGTCCCAAGGGACTAGAATCCGTCGAGCAGTTCTTC
J gene: TRBJ2-5; D gene: TRBD1; V gene: TRBV2; clone size: .; CDR3 protein: CASRGQGGETQYF; CDR3 DNA: TGTGCCAGCAGGGGACAGGGGGGAGAGACCCAGTACTTC
J gene: TRBJ2-1; D gene: TRBD2; V gene: TRBV7-8; clone size: .; CDR3 protein: CASSPPGLAGGQDEQFF; CDR3 DNA: TGTGCCAGCAGCCCACCGGGACTAGCGGGAGGGCAGGATGAGCAGTTCTTC
J gene: TRBJ2-1; D gene: TRBD1; V gene: TRBV28; clone size: few; CDR3 protein: CASSTNDRAYSYNEQFF; CDR3 DNA: TGTGCCAGCAGTACCAACGACAGGGCCTACTCCTACAATGAGCAGTTCTTC
J gene: TRBJ1-1; D gene: .; V gene: TRBV6-5; clone size: .; CDR3 protein: CASKDQGASNTEAFF; CDR3 DNA: TGTGCCAGCAAAGACCAAGGGGCCTCGAACACTGAAGCTTTCTTT
J gene: TRBJ1-1; D gene: .; V gene: TRBV4-2; clone size: .; CDR3 protein: CASSQVRETEAFF; CDR3 DNA: TGTGCCAGCAGCCAAGTAAGGGAAACTGAAGCTTTCTTT
J gene: TRBJ2-5; D gene: TRBD1; V gene: TRBV5-1; clone size: .; CDR3 protein: CASSLGQGQETQYF; CDR3 DNA: TGCGCCAGCAGCTTGGGACAGGGACAAGAGACCCAGTACTTC
J gene: TRBJ1-3; D gene: .; V gene: TRBV7-9; clone size: .; CDR3 protein: CASSFGQLRGNTIYF; CDR3 DNA: TGTGCCAGCAGCTTTGGGCAGTTACGTGGAAACACCATATATTTT
J gene: TRBJ1-1; D gene: .; V gene: TRBV3-1/TRBV3-2; clone size: .; CDR3 protein: CASSQPRQPEAFF; CDR3 DNA: TGTGCCAGCAGCCAGCCCCGACAGCCTGAAGCTTTCTTT
J gene: TRBJ1-3; D gene: TRBD1; V gene: TRBV3-1/TRBV3-2; clone size: .; CDR3 protein: CASSPRDRGNTIYF; CDR3 DNA: TGTGCCAGCAGCCCCCGGGACAGAGGAAACACCATATATTTT
J gene: TRBJ1-2; D gene: .; V gene: TRBV6-1; clone size: .; CDR3 protein: CASSEGRALYGYTF; CDR3 DNA: TGTGCCAGCAGTGAGGGCAGGGCGCTCTATGGCTACACCTTC
J gene: TRBJ2-7; D gene: .; V gene: TRBV11-2; clone size: .; CDR3 protein: CASSLERGWFYEQYF; CDR3 DNA: TGTGCCAGCAGCTTAGAGAGGGGCTGGTTCTACGAGCAGTACTTC
J gene: TRBJ1-2; D gene: TRBD1; V gene: TRBV19; clone size: .; CDR3 protein: CASSRDRAVGYGYTF; CDR3 DNA: TGTGCCAGTAGTAGGGACAGGGCGGTTGGCTATGGCTACACCTTC
J gene: TRBJ2-1; D gene: TRBD1; V gene: TRBV28; clone size: .; CDR3 protein: CASSLYLGTGVYNEQFF; CDR3 DNA: TGTGCCAGCAGTCTCTACCTCGGGACAGGGGTCTACAATGAGCAGTTCTTC
J gene: TRBJ2-5; D gene: TRBD2; V gene: TRBV2; clone size: .; CDR3 protein: CASSEVAGETQYF; CDR3 DNA: TGTGCCAGCAGTGAAGTAGCGGGGGAGACCCAGTACTTC
J gene: TRBJ1-2; D gene: .; V gene: TRBV7-8; clone size: .; CDR3 protein: CASSRGGGDNYGYTF; CDR3 DNA: TGTGCCAGCAGCCGAGGAGGGGGGGACAACTATGGCTACACCTTC
J gene: TRBJ2-5; D gene: TRBD1; V gene: TRBV19; clone size: .; CDR3 protein: CASSSTGERKTQYF; CDR3 DNA: TGTGCCAGTTCGTCGACAGGGGAAAGGAAGACCCAGTACTTC
J gene: TRBJ1-5; D gene: .; V gene: TRBV28; clone size: .; CDR3 protein: CASSFSAAEGNQPQHF; CDR3 DNA: TGTGCCAGCAGTTTCTCGGCAGCCGAGGGCAATCAGCCCCAGCATTTT
J gene: TRBJ1-2; D gene: .; V gene: TRBV5-4; clone size: .; CDR3 protein: CASSQAGFAWGYTF; CDR3 DNA: TGTGCCAGCAGCCAGGCGGGGTTTGCATGGGGCTACACCTTC
J gene: TRBJ2-5; D gene: .; V gene: TRBV11-2; clone size: .; CDR3 protein: CASSPYVQETQYF; CDR3 DNA: TGTGCCAGCAGCCCTTATGTCCAAGAGACCCAGTACTTC
J gene: TRBJ2-1; D gene: .; V gene: TRBV6-2/TRBV6-3; clone size: .; CDR3 protein: CASSYIAQGARNEQFF; CDR3 DNA: TGTGCCAGCAGTTATATCGCCCAAGGGGCGAGGAATGAGCAGTTCTTC
J gene: TRBJ1-5; D gene: TRBD1; V gene: TRBV6-5; clone size: .; CDR3 protein: CASSYKTGGGNQPQHF; CDR3 DNA: TGTGCCAGCAGTTACAAGACAGGGGGAGGCAATCAGCCCCAGCATTTT
J gene: TRBJ1-6; D gene: .; V gene: TRBV28; clone size: few; CDR3 protein: CASSTGSYNSPLHF; CDR3 DNA: TGTGCCAGCAGTACAGGGAGCTATAATTCACCCCTCCACTTT
J gene: TRBJ1-5; D gene: .; V gene: TRBV19; clone size: .; CDR3 protein: CASSIVNRVVNQPQHF; CDR3 DNA: TGTGCCAGTAGTATAGTGAACAGGGTGGTCAATCAGCCCCAGCATTTT
J gene: TRBJ2-1; D gene: TRBD2; V gene: TRBV3-1/TRBV3-2; clone size: .; CDR3 protein: CASSQEGLAVEQFF; CDR3 DNA: TGTGCCAGCAGCCAAGAGGGACTAGCAGTTGAGCAGTTCTTC
J gene: TRBJ1-1; D gene: TRBD1; V gene: TRBV28; clone size: .; CDR3 protein: CASSPPTGPMNTEAFF; CDR3 DNA: TGTGCCAGCAGTCCCCCGACAGGGCCTATGAACACTGAAGCTTTCTTT
J gene: TRBJ2-7; D gene: TRBD1; V gene: TRBV6-5; clone size: .; CDR3 protein: CASRRTGSSYEQYF; CDR3 DNA: TGTGCCAGCAGAAGGACAGGGAGCTCCTACGAGCAGTACTTC
J gene: TRBJ1-1; D gene: .; V gene: TRBV3-1/TRBV3-2; clone size: .; CDR3 protein: CASSPNRVYTEAFF; CDR3 DNA: TGTGCCAGCAGCCCTAACAGGGTTTACACTGAAGCTTTCTTT
J gene: TRBJ2-7; D gene: .; V gene: TRBV6-1; clone size: .; CDR3 protein: CASSDRQGRYEQYF; CDR3 DNA: TGTGCCAGCAGTGATAGGCAGGGGAGGTACGAGCAGTACTTC
J gene: TRBJ1-3; D gene: .; V gene: TRBV19; clone size: .; CDR3 protein: CASSIDHSGFSGNTIYF; CDR3 DNA: TGTGCCAGTAGTATAGATCATAGTGGATTCTCTGGAAACACCATATATTTT
J gene: TRBJ1-3; D gene: .; V gene: TRBV11-2; clone size: .; CDR3 protein: CASSFKLPGTGNTIYF; CDR3 DNA: TGTGCCAGCAGCTTCAAACTGCCTGGGACTGGAAACACCATATATTTT
J gene: TRBJ2-7; D gene: .; V gene: TRBV11-3; clone size: .; CDR3 protein: CASCLSGMGTYEQYF; CDR3 DNA: TGTGCCAGCTGCCTTTCAGGGATGGGGACCTACGAGCAGTACTTC
J gene: TRBJ1-5; D gene: .; V gene: TRBV19; clone size: .; CDR3 protein: CASTPDGSYQPQHF; CDR3 DNA: TGTGCCAGTACCCCGGACGGTAGCTATCAGCCCCAGCATTTT
J gene: TRBJ1-1; D gene: .; V gene: TRBV19; clone size: .; CDR3 protein: CASSQRGGNTEAFF; CDR3 DNA: TGTGCCAGTAGTCAGAGGGGGGGGAACACTGAAGCTTTCTTT
J gene: TRBJ2-7; D gene: .; V gene: TRBV11-2; clone size: .; CDR3 protein: CASSPREEQYF; CDR3 DNA: TGTGCCAGCAGCCCCAGGGAAGAGCAGTACTTC
J gene: TRBJ1-3; D gene: .; V gene: TRBV5-1; clone size: .; CDR3 protein: CASSLDGVSGNTIYF; CDR3 DNA: TGCGCCAGCAGCTTGGATGGGGTCTCTGGAAACACCATATATTTT